The following is a TCR beta chain sequence with its context. Its antigen is undetermined. The sample belongs to a study of T cell repertoires in cytomegalovirus infection. Study in general: Indications came from public TCR beta signatures; they pointed to CMV infection and to a matching HLA type. Whole-study findings and limits: Accumulated public TCR beta family frequency recognized individuals carrying CMV together with the relevant HLA. In two of eight donors, the top clonotype was HLA-C-restricted CMV-specific.

Germline V gene lookup returns CDR1 SGHVT and CDR2 SQSDAQ. V lost 0 bases, J lost 4 bases, and 13 bases lay in between. This CDR3 has 16 amino acids. TCRdb redid the calling of the reads with MiXCR, one entry per CDR3 protein. The sample yields about 310,000 distinct CDR3 sequences, approximately 25% seen once. The V gene is TRBV7-4, the J gene TRBJ2-1; D unresolved. The sequenced sample was cultured PBMCs, obtained from culture after CMV antigen stimulation. The receptor's source is a human donor in good health (CMV status not recorded). Some clones in this sample may be carry-over from other donors' samples. The CDR3: CASSLAGVLPYNEQFF. CDR3 in DNA: TGTGCCAGCAGCTTAGCGGGTGTTCTACCATACAATGAGCAGTTCTTC.